The 12 T cell receptor beta chains listed next were all sequenced from one sample in a study of shared clonotypes between healthy human individuals. Repertoires were generated with immunoSEQ multiplex PCR, while TCRdb's copy carries only in-frame clones and drops some. The table shows 980,000 or so clones, with approximately 80% occurring only once. The sample was memory CD4+ T cells sorted from blood. Subset denoted: CD45RA-negative fraction. All receptors come from a man aged 18 to 30 in good health.

CDR3 sequence: CASSEYRQGAAGELFF. The CDR3 nucleotides read TGTGCCAGCAGCGAATACAGACAGGGGGCGGCCGGGGAGCTGTTTTTT. This chain joins TRBV2 and TRBJ2-2, with 10 bases lining up with TRBD1. Unmatched junction bases numbered 10, after V lost 6 bases and J lost 6 bases. The CDR3 consists of 16 residues. Germline CDR1 SNHLY, CDR2 FYNNEI.

In DNA form, the CDR3 reads TGTGCCAGTAGTATAGCAGGTAGCGGGGGCCCTTATCTCGAGGAGCAGTTCTTC. Protein: CASSIAGSGGPYLEEQFF. The chain uses TRBV19 and TRBJ2-1; the match to TRBD2 covers 9 bases. The CDR3 sequence is 18 residues long. The germline gives CDR1 LNHDA, CDR2 SQIVND (reference sequence). The trim removed 1 base at V and 10 bases at J, leaving 17 bases unmatched.

In this sample, this clone turned up a few times. Just one base apart from a much larger clone, this may be a read error. This same CDR3 is encoded by further DNA sequences in the sample. This chain uses TRBV5-1 with TRBJ1-2; 9 bases map to TRBD1. The CDR3 runs 14 residues. CDR1 and CDR2 (germline): SGHRS, YFSETQ. Losses at the gene ends were 2 bases for V and 2 bases for J; bases not matched to a gene: 1. CDR3 DNA: TGCGCCAGCAGCTTAGGACAGGGGAACTATGGCTACACCTTC. This gives the protein CASSLGQGNYGYTF.

The V and J genes are TRBV5-5 and TRBJ2-2, with 7 positions matching TRBD1. Looked up from germline, CDR1 is SGHKS and CDR2 is YYEKEE (reference sequence). V was pared by 4 bases and J by 1 base, with 1 base of the junction left unmatched. This CDR3 is 14 amino acids long. CDR3: CASSTGVNTGELFF. CDR3 nucleotide sequence: TGTGCCAGCAGCACAGGGGTGAACACCGGGGAGCTGTTTTTT.

The CDR3 DNA follows: TGTGCCAGCAGCGAGCGGGGTCCCTACGAGCAGTACTTC. It translates to CASSERGPYEQYF. The genes are TRBV28 and TRBJ2-7; 7 bases map to TRBD2. This CDR3 has 13 residues. Trimming cost V 6 bases and J 2 bases; bases outside gene matches: 4. Germline V lookup: CDR1 MDHEN, CDR2 SYDVKM.

This sequence joins TRBV2 and TRBJ2-2, with 7 bases that match TRBD1. There are 19 residues in the CDR3. In germline, CDR1 is SNHLY, CDR2 FYNNEI. The V segment lost 5 bases and the J segment 0 bases; nucleotides outside the gene matches: 15. The CDR3, as DNA: TGTGCCAGCAGTTTTTCCCTAACGGGACAGCTTTCGAACACCGGGGAGCTGTTTTTT. It encodes CASSFSLTGQLSNTGELFF.

The V gene is TRBV7-9, the J gene TRBJ1-1; a possible D gene is TRBD1 (5 bases). The CDR3 is 14 amino acids. Trimming took off 3 bases at V and 3 bases at J, with 11 bases between the two ends. Germline V lookup: CDR1 SEHNR, CDR2 FQNEAQ (reference sequence). DNA of the CDR3: TGTGCCAGCAGCTTGCAGGGTACGGACACTGAAGCTTTCTTT. It specifies CASSLQGTDTEAFF.

J is TRBJ2-7 and V is TRBV25-1; D could derive from TRBD1 or TRBD2 (6 bases each). From germline, CDR1 is MGHDK and CDR2 SYGVNS. This CDR3 has 13 amino acids. V lost 9 bases and J lost 3, with 15 bases in between. CDR3 DNA: TGTGCCAGTTTCGGGGGCGAGGACTACGAGCAGTACTTC. Protein: CASFGGEDYEQYF.

The rearrangement joins TRBV9 to TRBJ2-5; 8 positions agree with TRBD1. The V and J ends lost 3 bases and 5 bases, in that order; junction bases with no gene match: 6. CDR1 and CDR2 from the germline V gene are SGDLS and YYNGEE. This CDR3 region has 14 residues. In nucleotides, the CDR3 is TGTGCCAGCAGCGGGCCCAGGGGGCATGAGACCCAGTACTTC. Its protein is CASSGPRGHETQYF.

The V call is TRBV19, the J call TRBJ1-1; the D is unclear. Per germline, CDR1 LNHDA and CDR2 SQIVND (reference sequence). Between the trimmed V and J ends, which lost 1 base and 1 base, there was a span of 10 bases. This CDR3 comprises 15 residues. The CDR3 loop reads CASSIVNTPNTEAFF. The DNA for the CDR3 is TGTGCCAGTAGTATAGTTAACACCCCGAACACTGAAGCTTTCTTT.

J is TRBJ1-1 and V is TRBV12-5, with 8 bases identical to TRBD1. The CDR3 is 15 residues long. Germline V gives CDR1 LGHNT, CDR2 FRNRAP. The V and J ends lost 6 bases and 1 base, in that order; junction bases with no gene match: 7. The CDR3 reads CASGPDRVANTEAFF. DNA of the CDR3: TGTGCTAGTGGACCGGACAGGGTAGCGAACACTGAAGCTTTCTTT.

The gene calls are TRBV5-1 and TRBJ2-2, with D possibly TRBD1 on 6 matching bases. V shed 4 bases and J shed 6 bases, with 13 bases lying between them. The CDR3 runs to 14 residues. Per the germline V gene, CDR1 is SGHRS and CDR2 is YFSETQ. CDR3 protein: CASSLVQGSGELFF. The CDR3 coding sequence is TGCGCCAGCAGCCTAGTACAGGGATCCGGGGAGCTGTTTTTT. Using reference TRBV5-1 and TRBJ2-2 for the parts outside the CDR3, the full variable domain is KAGVTQTPRYLIKTRGQQVTLSCSPISGHRSVSWYQQTPGQGLQFLFEYFSETQRNKGNFPGRFSGRQFSNSRSEMNVSTLELGDSALYLCASSLVQGSGELFFGEGSRLTVL.